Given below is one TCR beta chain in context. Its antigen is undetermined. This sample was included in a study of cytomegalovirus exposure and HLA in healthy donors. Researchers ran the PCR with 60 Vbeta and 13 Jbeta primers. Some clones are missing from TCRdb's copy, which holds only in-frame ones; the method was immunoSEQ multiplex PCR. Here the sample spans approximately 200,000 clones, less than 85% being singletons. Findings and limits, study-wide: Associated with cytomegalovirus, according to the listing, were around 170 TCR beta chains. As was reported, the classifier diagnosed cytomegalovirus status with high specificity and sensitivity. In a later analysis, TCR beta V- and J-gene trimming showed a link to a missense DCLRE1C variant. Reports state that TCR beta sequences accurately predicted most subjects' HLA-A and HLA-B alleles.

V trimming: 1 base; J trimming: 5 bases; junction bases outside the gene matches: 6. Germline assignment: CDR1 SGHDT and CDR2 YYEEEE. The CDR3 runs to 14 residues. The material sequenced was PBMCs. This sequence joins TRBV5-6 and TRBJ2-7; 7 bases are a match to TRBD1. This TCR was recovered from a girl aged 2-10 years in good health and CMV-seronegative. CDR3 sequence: CASSLREGGHEQYF. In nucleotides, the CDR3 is TGTGCCAGCAGCTTGAGGGAAGGGGGCCACGAGCAGTACTTC.